This entry describes one TCR beta chain. Its cognate antigen is unknown. The V end was cut by 7 bases, the J end by 0 bases, with 15 bases between. Germline loops: CDR1 SGHNT, CDR2 YYREEE (reference sequence). This CDR3 has 15 amino acids. Libraries were prepared by immunoSEQ multiplex PCR; TCRdb keeps only in-frame clonotypes and omits some of them. The sample holds 69,000 or so clones, roughly 86% seen once. This record comes from a study of OX40 agonist ivuxolimab in advanced cancers. Study-level information: The patients received agonistic anti-OX40 (CD134) antibody ivuxolimab. Study conclusions and caveats: Averaging showed that CD8+ T cells had more expanded clones than CD4+ did.

Material: CD4+ or CD8+ T cells sorted from blood, obtained in a trial of the OX40 agonist ivuxolimab. This rearrangement joins TRBV5-4 to TRBJ2-3; maybe TRBD2 (6 bases). This TCR came from an adult with an advanced solid tumor such as melanoma, head and neck, liver or kidney cancer. As DNA, the CDR3 is TGTGCCAGCCATGCCGGGGGAACTAGCACAGATACGCAGTATTTT. Its translation: CASHAGGTSTDTQYF. The full variable domain, with the rest looked up from reference TRBV5-4 and TRBJ2-3, is ETGVTQSPTHLIKTRGQQVTLRCSSQSGHNTVSWYQQALGQGPQFIFQYYREEENGRGNFPPRFSGLQFPNYSSELNVNALELDDSALYLCASHAGGTSTDTQYFGPGTRLTVL.